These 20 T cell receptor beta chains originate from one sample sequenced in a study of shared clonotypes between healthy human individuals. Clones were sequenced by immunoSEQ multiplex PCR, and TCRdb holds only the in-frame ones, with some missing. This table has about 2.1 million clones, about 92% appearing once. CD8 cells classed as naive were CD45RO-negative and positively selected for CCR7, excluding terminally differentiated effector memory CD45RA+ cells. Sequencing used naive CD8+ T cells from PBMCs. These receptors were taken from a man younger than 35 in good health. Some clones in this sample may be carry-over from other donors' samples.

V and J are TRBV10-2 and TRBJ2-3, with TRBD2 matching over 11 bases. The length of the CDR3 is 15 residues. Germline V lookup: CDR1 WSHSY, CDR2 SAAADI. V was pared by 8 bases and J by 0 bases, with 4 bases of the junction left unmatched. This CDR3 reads CASALAGASTDTQYF. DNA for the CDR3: TGCGCCAGCGCACTAGCGGGAGCTAGCACAGATACGCAGTATTTT.

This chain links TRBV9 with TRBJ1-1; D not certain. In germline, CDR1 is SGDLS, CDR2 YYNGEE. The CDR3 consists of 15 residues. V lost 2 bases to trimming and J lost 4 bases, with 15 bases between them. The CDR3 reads CASSVATGPGTEAFF. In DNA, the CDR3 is TGTGCCAGCAGCGTCGCGACCGGGCCGGGCACTGAAGCTTTCTTT.

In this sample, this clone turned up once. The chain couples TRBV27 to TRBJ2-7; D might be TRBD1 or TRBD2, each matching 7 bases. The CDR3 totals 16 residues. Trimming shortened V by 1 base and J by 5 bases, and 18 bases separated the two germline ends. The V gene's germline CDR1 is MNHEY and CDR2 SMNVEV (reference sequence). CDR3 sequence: CASSLWEGASVDEQYF. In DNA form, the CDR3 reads TGTGCCAGCAGTTTATGGGAGGGGGCAAGCGTCGACGAGCAGTACTTC.

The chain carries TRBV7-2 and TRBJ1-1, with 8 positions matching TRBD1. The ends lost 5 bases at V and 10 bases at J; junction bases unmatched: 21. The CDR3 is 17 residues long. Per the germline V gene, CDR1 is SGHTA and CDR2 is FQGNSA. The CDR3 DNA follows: TGTGCCAGCAGCGACGCCGGGACAGGTTCCCCCTTTGCCCTAGCTTTCTTT. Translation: CASSDAGTGSPFALAFF.

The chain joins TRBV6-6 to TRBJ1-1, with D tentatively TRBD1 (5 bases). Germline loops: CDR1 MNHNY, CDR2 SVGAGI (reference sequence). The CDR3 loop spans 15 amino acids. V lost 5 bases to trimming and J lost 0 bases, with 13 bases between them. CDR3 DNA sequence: TGTGCCAGCAGTCCTGATAGGGGAGTGAACACTGAAGCTTTCTTT. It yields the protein CASSPDRGVNTEAFF.

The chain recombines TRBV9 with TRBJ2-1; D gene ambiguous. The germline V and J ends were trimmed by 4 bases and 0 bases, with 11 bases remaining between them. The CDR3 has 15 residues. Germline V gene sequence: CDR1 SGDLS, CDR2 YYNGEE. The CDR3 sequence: CASSISRSSYNEQFF. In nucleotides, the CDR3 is TGTGCCAGCAGCATTAGCCGTAGCTCCTACAATGAGCAGTTCTTC.

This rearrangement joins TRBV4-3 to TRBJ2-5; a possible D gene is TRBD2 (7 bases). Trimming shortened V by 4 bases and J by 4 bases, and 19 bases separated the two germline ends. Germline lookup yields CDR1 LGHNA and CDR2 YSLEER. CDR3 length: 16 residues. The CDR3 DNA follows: TGCGCCAGCAGCCGATTGACCGGGGGCGGGAGAGAGACCCAGTACTTC. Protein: CASSRLTGGGRETQYF.

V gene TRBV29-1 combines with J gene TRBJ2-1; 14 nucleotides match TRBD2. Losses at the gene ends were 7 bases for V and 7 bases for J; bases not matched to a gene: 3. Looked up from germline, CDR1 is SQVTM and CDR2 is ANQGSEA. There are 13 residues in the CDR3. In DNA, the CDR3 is TGCAGCGATGGACTAGCGGGAGGAAATGAGCAGTTCTTC. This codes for CSDGLAGGNEQFF.

The CDR3 DNA follows: TGTGCCAGTAGTATAATCGTGGGCAGCAATCAGCCCCAGCATTTT. Encoded protein: CASSIIVGSNQPQHF. The rearrangement links TRBV19 to TRBJ1-5; D remains unclear. V was clipped by 2 bases and J by 1 base, with 9 bases between them. This CDR3 is built from 15 residues. CDR1 and CDR2 (germline): LNHDA, SQIVND (reference sequence).

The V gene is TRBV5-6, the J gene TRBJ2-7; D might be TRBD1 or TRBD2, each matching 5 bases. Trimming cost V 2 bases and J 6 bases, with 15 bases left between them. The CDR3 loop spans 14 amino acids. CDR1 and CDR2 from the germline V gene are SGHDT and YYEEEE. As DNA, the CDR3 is TGTGCCAGCAGCTTATGGACTTGGGGCTCCGAGCAGTACTTC. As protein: CASSLWTWGSEQYF.

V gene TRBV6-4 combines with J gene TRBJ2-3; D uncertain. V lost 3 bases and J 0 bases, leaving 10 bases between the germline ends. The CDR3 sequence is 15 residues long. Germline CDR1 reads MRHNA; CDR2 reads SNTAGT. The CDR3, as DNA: TGTGCCAGCAGTGAACGGCGGATCAGCACAGATACGCAGTATTTT. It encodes CASSERRISTDTQYF.

The CDR3 sequence: CASSSWNAETQYF. In DNA, the CDR3 is TGTGCCAGCAGCTCCTGGAATGCAGAGACCCAGTACTTC. The chain has TRBV7-9 and TRBJ2-5; D is unresolved. Between the trimmed V and J ends, which lost 4 bases and 4 bases, there was a span of 10 bases. The CDR3 runs to 13 residues. Germline assignment: CDR1 SEHNR and CDR2 FQNEAQ (reference sequence).

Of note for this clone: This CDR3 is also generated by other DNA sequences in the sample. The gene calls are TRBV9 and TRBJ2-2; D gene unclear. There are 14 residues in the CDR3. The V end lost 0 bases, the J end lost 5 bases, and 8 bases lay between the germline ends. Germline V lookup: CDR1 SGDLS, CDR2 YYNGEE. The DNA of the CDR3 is TGTGCCAGCAGCGTAGCTGAGGATACCGGGGAGCTGTTTTTT. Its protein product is CASSVAEDTGELFF. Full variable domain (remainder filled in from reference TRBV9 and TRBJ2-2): DSGVTQTPKHLITATGQRVTLRCSPRSGDLSVYWYQQSLDQGLQFLIQYYNGEERAKGNILERFSAQQFPDLHSELNLSSLELGDSALYFCASSVAEDTGELFFGEGSRLTVL.

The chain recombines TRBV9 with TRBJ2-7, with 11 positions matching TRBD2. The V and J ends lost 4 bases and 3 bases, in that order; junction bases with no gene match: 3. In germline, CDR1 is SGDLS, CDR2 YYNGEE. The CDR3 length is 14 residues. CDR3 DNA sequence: TGTGCCAGCAGCACCGGGACTAGCGGCTACGAGCAGTACTTC. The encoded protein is CASSTGTSGYEQYF.

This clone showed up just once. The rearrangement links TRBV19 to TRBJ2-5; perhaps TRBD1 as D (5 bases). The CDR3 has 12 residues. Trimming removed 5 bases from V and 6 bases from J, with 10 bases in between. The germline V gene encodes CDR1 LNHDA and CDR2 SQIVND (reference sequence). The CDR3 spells CASSGAIQTQYF. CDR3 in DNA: TGTGCCAGTAGTGGGGCTATACAGACCCAGTACTTC.

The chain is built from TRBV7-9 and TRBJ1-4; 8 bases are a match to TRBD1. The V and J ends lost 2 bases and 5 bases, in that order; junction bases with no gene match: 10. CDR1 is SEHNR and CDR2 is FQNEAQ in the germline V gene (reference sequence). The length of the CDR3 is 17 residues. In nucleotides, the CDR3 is TGTGCCAGCAGCTTATCCCCACGACAGGGGTTGAATGAAAAACTGTTTTTT. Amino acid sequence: CASSLSPRQGLNEKLFF.

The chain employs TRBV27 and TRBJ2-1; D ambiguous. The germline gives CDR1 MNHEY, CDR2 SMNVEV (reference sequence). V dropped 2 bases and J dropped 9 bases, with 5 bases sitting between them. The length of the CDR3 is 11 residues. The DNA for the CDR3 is TGTGCCAGCAGTTTAAATGCTGAGCAGTTCTTC. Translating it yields CASSLNAEQFF.

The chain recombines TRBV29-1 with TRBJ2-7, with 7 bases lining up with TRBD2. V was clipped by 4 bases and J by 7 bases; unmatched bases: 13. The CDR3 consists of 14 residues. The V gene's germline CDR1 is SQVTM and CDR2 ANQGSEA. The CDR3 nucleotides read TGCAGCGTTGCCGGGAGAGGGACTAAGGGAGAGCAGTACTTC. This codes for CSVAGRGTKGEQYF.

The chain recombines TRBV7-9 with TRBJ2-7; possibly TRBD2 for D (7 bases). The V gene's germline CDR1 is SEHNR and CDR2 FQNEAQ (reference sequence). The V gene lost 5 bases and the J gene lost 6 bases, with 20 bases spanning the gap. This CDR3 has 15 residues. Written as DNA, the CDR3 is TGTGCCAGCAGCCACCGACAGGAGCGGGGTCGCGAGCAGTACTTC. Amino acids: CASSHRQERGREQYF. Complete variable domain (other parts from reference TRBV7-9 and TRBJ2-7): DTGVSQNPRHKITKRGQNVTFRCDPISEHNRLYWYRQTLGQGPEFLTYFQNEAQLEKSRLLSDRFSAERPKGSFSTLEIQRTEQGDSAMYLCASSHRQERGREQYFGPGTRLTVT.

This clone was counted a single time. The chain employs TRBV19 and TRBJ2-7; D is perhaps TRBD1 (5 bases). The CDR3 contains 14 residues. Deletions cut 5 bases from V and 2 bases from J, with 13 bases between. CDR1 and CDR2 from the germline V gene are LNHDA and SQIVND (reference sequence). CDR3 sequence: CASSETGAPYEQYF. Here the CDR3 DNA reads TGTGCCAGTAGTGAGACTGGGGCGCCCTACGAGCAGTACTTC.